What follows describes a single T cell receptor (beta chain). Its target is unknown. The record originates from a study of OX40 agonist ivuxolimab in advanced cancers. About the research overall: Patients were 82.7% male with ages roughly 23 to 85, mean about 54.

The CDR3 is made up of 10 amino acids. Trimming cost V 3 bases and J 4 bases, with 1 base left between them. The germline CDR1 and CDR2 sequences are SGDLS and YYNGEE. Assay: immunoSEQ multiplex PCR; the TCRdb copy retains only in-frame clones and omits some. Of roughly 60,000 clones in the sample, 85% were seen once. Points from the study as a whole: Low normalized clonal expansion also occurred in some nonresponding patients.

This clonotype was sampled from an adult with an advanced solid tumor such as melanoma, head and neck, liver or kidney cancer. The chain links TRBV9 to TRBJ2-5; D unclear. Sequencing used CD4+ or CD8+ T cells sorted from blood, obtained in a trial of the OX40 agonist ivuxolimab. The CDR3 is CASSGETQYF. The CDR3 nucleotides read TGTGCCAGCAGCGGAGAGACCCAGTACTTC.